The clone carrying this T cell receptor beta chain was detected many times. RNA transcripts yielded amplified TCR beta CDR3 regions. With the HTBI primer set, the TCR CDR3 went through a first round of RT-PCR. TCRdb analysed the multiplex PCR reads with MiXCR anew, one entry per CDR3 protein. The sample contains hundreds of thousands of distinct CDR3 sequences, about 14% of which appear only once. Germline loops: CDR1 MNHEY, CDR2 SVGEGT. V was cut by 7 bases and J by 7 bases, with 17 bases left in between. The length of the CDR3 is 14 residues. This specimen belongs to a study of T cells in Graves' hyperthyroidism and ophthalmopathy.

The TCR comes from a woman between 50 and 59 years old with Graves' ophthalmopathy. The specimen sequenced was blood. V usage is TRBV6-2 or TRBV6-3 and J usage is TRBJ2-1, with D possibly being TRBD2 (6 bases). The CDR3 DNA follows: TGTGCCAGCAAGGTGGGAGGATCAGTTAATGAGCAGTTCTTC. This codes for CASKVGGSVNEQFF.